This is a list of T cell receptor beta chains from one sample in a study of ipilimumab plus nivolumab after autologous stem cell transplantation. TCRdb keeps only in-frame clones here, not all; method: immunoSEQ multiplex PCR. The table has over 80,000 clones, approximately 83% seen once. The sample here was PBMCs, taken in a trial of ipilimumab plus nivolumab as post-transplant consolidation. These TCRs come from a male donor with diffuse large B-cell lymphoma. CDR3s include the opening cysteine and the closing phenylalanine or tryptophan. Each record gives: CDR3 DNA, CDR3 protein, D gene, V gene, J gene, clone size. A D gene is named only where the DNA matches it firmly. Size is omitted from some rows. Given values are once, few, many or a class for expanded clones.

DNA: TGTGCCAGCAGCCCCCTCCCGGGGCCATCCAACGAGCAGTACTTC
CDR3: CASSPLPGPSNEQYF
D: NA
V: TRBV11-2
J: TRBJ2-7
size: once

DNA: TGTGCCAGCAGCTCAAGGACTAGCGGGGGATTAAAGACCCAGTACTTC
CDR3: CASSSRTSGGLKTQYF
D: TRBD2
V: TRBV7-2
J: TRBJ2-5
size: few

DNA: TGCGCCAGCAGCCACCTAGGGGGGACGAACACTGAAGCTTTCTTT
CDR3: CASSHLGGTNTEAFF
D: NA
V: TRBV4-3
J: TRBJ1-1
size: NA

DNA: TGTGCCAGCAGCACGGGGGGCGCTCTCTATGGCTACACCTTC
CDR3: CASSTGGALYGYTF
D: NA
V: TRBV7-2
J: TRBJ1-2
size: NA

DNA: TGTGCCAGCAATCAGGGGCGCTCGGACAATCAGCCCCAGCATTTT
CDR3: CASNQGRSDNQPQHF
D: NA
V: TRBV6-1
J: TRBJ1-5
size: NA

DNA: TGTGCCAGCAGTTTATTAGGGACCGGGACAGGGGGGAAGCCCCAGCATTTT
CDR3: CASSLLGTGTGGKPQHF
D: TRBD1
V: TRBV27
J: TRBJ1-5
size: NA

DNA: TGCGCCAGCAGTCCGACGGTGGCCGGGGAGCTGTTTTTT
CDR3: CASSPTVAGELFF
D: NA
V: TRBV5-1
J: TRBJ2-2
size: NA

DNA: TGTGCCAGCAGCTTAGTGGCGGGGGCCACTGAAGCTTTCTTT
CDR3: CASSLVAGATEAFF
D: NA
V: TRBV11-2
J: TRBJ1-1
size: NA

DNA: TGTGCCAGCAGCCCAGAGACAGGGGCTAATGGGAACACCATATATTTT
CDR3: CASSPETGANGNTIYF
D: TRBD1
V: TRBV4-2
J: TRBJ1-3
size: NA

DNA: TGTGCCAGCACCCCGGGGGCTGGCCGACCCCAGCATTTT
CDR3: CASTPGAGRPQHF
D: NA
V: TRBV6-5
J: TRBJ1-5
size: NA

DNA: TGTGCCAGCAGCTTTGTGAGAGGAGGTGAAGCTTTCTTT
CDR3: CASSFVRGGEAFF
D: NA
V: TRBV7-2
J: TRBJ1-1
size: NA

DNA: TGTGCCAGCAGCTCGACTAGTGGAGAGACCCAGTACTTC
CDR3: CASSSTSGETQYF
D: NA
V: TRBV7-2
J: TRBJ2-5
size: NA

DNA: TGTGCCAGCAAGGAGCGGGGGGGTGTGGATGAGCAGTTCTTC
CDR3: CASKERGGVDEQFF
D: TRBD2
V: TRBV28
J: TRBJ2-1
size: NA

DNA: TGTGCCAGCAGCCGCATAGGTCAGGCTGGGCGTAGCACTGAAGCTTTCTTT
CDR3: CASSRIGQAGRSTEAFF
D: NA
V: TRBV7-9
J: TRBJ1-1
size: NA

DNA: TGCGCCAGCAGCCAAGATTTGAGTAATCGGTACATTCAGTACTTC
CDR3: CASSQDLSNRYIQYF
D: NA
V: TRBV4-3
J: TRBJ2-4
size: NA

DNA: TGTGCCAGTAGTGAGACAGTGAACACTGAAGCTTTCTTT
CDR3: CASSETVNTEAFF
D: NA
V: TRBV19
J: TRBJ1-1
size: few